This T cell receptor (beta chain) was obtained from a study of blood T cell repertoires in COVID-19. Assay: immunoSEQ multiplex PCR; the TCRdb copy retains only in-frame clones and omits some. The sample carries 95,000 to 100,000 clones, about 87% recorded once. The ends lost 1 base at V and 8 bases at J; junction bases unmatched: 4. Looked up from germline, CDR1 is SEHNR and CDR2 is FQNEAQ (reference sequence). This CDR3 has 15 amino acids. The receptor was derived from a woman aged 25 to 45 with acute or convalescent COVID-19. The chain joins TRBV7-9 to TRBJ1-6; 8 nucleotides agree with TRBD1. Material for sequencing was peripheral blood. DNA of the CDR3: TGTGCCAGCAGCTTAGGACAGGGGTTGGATTCACCCCTCCACTTT. Its protein is CASSLGQGLDSPLHF.